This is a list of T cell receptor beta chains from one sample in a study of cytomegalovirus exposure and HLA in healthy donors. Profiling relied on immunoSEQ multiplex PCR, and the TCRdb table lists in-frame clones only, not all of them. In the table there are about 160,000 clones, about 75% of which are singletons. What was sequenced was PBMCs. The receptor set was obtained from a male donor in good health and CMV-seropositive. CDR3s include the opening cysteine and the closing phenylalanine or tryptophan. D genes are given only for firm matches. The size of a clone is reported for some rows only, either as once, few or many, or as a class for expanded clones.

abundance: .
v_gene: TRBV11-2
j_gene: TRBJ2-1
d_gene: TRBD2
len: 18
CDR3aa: CASSSPKGGGSSYNEQFF
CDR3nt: TGTGCCAGCAGCTCCCCCAAAGGCGGGGGAAGCTCCTACAATGAGCAGTTCTTC

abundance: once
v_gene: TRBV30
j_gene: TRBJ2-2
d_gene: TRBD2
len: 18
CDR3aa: CALVPVRGGGKNTGELFF
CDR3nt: TGTGCGTTAGTCCCAGTGCGGGGGGGCGGGAAGAACACCGGGGAGCTGTTTTTT

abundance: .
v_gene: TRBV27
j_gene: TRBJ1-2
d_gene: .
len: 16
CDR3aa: CASSRRGSPSNYGYTF
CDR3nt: TGTGCCAGCAGTCGCCGAGGGTCACCCTCTAACTATGGCTACACCTTC

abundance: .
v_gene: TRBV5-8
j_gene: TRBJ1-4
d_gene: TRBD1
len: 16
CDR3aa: CASSLQGAATNEKLFF
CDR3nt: TGTGCCAGCAGCTTGCAGGGGGCCGCAACTAATGAAAAACTGTTTTTT

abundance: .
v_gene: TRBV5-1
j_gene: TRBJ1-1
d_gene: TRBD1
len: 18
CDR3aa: CASSGRDRGRGGAAEAFF
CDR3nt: TGCGCCAGCAGCGGCCGGGACAGGGGACGAGGAGGGGCGGCTGAAGCTTTCTTT

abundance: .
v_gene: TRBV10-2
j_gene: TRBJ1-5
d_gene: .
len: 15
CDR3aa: CASSESGHRHTPQHF
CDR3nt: TGCGCCAGCAGTGAGTCGGGACACCGGCATACACCCCAGCATTTT

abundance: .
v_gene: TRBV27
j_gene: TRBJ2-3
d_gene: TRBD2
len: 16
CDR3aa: CASSPERGGTTDTQYF
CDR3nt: TGTGCCAGCAGTCCTGAGCGGGGGGGCACTACAGATACGCAGTATTTT

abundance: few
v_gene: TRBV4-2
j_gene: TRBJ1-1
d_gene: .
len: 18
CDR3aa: CASSQGSPIGGLYTEAFF
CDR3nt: TGTGCCAGCAGCCAAGGCTCCCCTATTGGCGGACTCTACACTGAAGCTTTCTTT

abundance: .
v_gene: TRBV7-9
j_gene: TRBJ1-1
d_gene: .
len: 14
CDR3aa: CASSSLYSDTEAFF
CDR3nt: TGTGCCAGCAGCTCTCTATACAGTGATACGGAAGCTTTCTTT

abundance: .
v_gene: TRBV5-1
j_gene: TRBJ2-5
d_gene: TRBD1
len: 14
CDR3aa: CASSLAQGSKTQYF
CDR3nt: TGCGCCAGCAGCTTGGCACAGGGGTCAAAGACCCAGTACTTC

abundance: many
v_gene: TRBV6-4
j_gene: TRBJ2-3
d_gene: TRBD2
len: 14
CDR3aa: CASSEAGGTDTQYF
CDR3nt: TGTGCCAGCAGTGAAGCGGGGGGCACAGATACGCAGTATTTT

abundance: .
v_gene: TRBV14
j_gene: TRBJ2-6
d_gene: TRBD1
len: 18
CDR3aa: CASSQSGTGFSGANVLTF
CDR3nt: TGTGCCAGCAGCCAATCAGGGACAGGCTTCTCTGGGGCCAACGTCCTGACTTTC

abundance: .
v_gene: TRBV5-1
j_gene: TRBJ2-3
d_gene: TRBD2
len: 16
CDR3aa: CASRWVAGEPKDTQYF
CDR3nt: TGCGCCAGCCGCTGGGTGGCGGGGGAACCTAAAGATACGCAGTATTTT

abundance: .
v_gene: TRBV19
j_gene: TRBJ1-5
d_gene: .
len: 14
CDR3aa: CASSKDRGNQPQHF
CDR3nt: TGTGCCAGTAGTAAAGACCGGGGGAATCAGCCCCAGCATTTT

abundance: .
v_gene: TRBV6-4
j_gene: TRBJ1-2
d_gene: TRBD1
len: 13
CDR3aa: CASLDRASYGYTF
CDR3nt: TGTGCCAGCCTGGACAGGGCTAGCTATGGCTACACCTTC

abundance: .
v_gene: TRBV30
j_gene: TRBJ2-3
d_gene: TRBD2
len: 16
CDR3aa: CAWNPGYQRGSDTQYF
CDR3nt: TGTGCCTGGAACCCAGGGTACCAGCGGGGGTCAGATACGCAGTATTTT

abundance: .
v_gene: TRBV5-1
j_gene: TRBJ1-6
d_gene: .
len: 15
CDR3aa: CASSLAAHPDSPLHF
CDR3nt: TGCGCCAGCAGCCTGGCCGCGCACCCTGATTCACCCCTCCACTTT

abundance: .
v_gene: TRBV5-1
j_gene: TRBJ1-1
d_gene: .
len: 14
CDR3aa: CASSLGWGNGEAFF
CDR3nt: TGCGCCAGCAGCTTGGGTTGGGGCAACGGAGAAGCTTTCTTT